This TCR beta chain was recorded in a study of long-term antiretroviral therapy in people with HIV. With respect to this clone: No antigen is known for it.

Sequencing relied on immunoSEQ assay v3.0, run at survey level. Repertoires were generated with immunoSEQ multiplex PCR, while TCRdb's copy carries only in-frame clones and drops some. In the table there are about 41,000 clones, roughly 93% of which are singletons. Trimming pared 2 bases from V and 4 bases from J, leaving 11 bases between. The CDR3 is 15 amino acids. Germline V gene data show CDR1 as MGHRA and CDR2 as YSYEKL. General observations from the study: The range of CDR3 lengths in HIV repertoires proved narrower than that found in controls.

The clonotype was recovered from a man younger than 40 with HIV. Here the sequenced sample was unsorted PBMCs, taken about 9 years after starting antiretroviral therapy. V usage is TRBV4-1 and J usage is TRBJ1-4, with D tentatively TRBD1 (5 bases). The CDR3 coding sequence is TGCGCCAGCAGCCAAAGGGACGTAAATAATGAAAAACTGTTTTTT. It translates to CASSQRDVNNEKLFF.